This T cell receptor (beta chain) emerged from a study of T cell changes during pregnancy in multiple sclerosis. Some clones are missing from TCRdb's copy, which holds only in-frame ones; the method was immunoSEQ multiplex PCR. Counted here are about 75,000 clones, 90% to 95% occurring once; the ten biggest clones make up about 0.14%. Trimming at V came to 0 bases and at J to 9 bases, leaving 4 bases not matched to a gene. CDR1 is SGHDT, CDR2 YYEEEE, per germline. This CDR3 region has 14 residues. The chain links TRBV5-6 to TRBJ1-5; 9 nucleotides match TRBD1. This sequence originates from a female donor with multiple sclerosis, enrolled in a pregnancy study. Sequenced here: CD4+ T cells from peripheral blood mononuclear cells, sampled after pregnancy. The CDR3 loop is CASSLAGQGWPQHF. CDR3 in DNA: TGTGCCAGCAGCTTGGCGGGACAGGGTTGGCCCCAGCATTTT.